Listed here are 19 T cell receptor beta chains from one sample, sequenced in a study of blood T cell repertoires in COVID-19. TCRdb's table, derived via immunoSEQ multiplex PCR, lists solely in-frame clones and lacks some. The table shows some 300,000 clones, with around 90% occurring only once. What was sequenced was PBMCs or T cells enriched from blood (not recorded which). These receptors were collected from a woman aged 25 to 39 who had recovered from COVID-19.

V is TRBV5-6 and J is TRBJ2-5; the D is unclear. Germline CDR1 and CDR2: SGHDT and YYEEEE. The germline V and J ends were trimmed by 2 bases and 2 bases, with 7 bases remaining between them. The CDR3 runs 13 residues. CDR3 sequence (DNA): TGTGCCAGCAGCTTCATCCAACAAGAGACCCAGTACTTC. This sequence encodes CASSFIQQETQYF.

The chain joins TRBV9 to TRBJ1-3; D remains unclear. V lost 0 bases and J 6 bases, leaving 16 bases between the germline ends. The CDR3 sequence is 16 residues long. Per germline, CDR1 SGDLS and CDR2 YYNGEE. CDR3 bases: TGTGCCAGCAGCGTAGTCCCTTCCGATAGATTAAACACCATATATTTT. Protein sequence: CASSVVPSDRLNTIYF.

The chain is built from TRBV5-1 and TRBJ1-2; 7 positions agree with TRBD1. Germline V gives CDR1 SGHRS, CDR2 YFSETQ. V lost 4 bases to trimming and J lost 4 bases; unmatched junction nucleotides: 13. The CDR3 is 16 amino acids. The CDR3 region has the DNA TGCGCCAGCAGCCCAGGGACAGCCAAACTAATCTATGGCTACACCTTC. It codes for CASSPGTAKLIYGYTF.

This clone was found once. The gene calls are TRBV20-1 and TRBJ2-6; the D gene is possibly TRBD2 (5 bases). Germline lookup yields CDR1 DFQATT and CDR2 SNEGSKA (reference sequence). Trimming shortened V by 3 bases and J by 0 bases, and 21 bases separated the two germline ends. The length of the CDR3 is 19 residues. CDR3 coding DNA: TGCAGTGCTAGTGCTCCGGGGAAAGGTATAATCTCTGGGGCCAACGTCCTGACTTTC. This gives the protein CSASAPGKGIISGANVLTF.

CDR3 DNA: TGTGCCAGCAGCAGGATCCGGGACAACGAGCAGTACTTC. Translated: CASSRIRDNEQYF. The rearrangement links TRBV21-1 to TRBJ2-7; the table's D call, TRBD1, has no DNA check behind it. TRBV21-1 is noted as a pseudogene. The length of the CDR3 is 13 residues.

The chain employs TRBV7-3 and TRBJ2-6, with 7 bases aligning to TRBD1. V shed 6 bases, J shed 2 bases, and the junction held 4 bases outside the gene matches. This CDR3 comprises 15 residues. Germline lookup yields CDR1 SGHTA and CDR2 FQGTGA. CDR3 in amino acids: CASSHGQAGANVLTF. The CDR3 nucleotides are TGTGCCAGCAGTCACGGACAGGCTGGGGCCAACGTCCTGACTTTC.

The CDR3 here is CASSLTGAVLPQHF. The CDR3 DNA reads TGTGCCAGCAGCTTGACAGGGGCTGTCTTGCCCCAGCATTTT. The chain combines TRBV5-8 with TRBJ1-5, with TRBD1 matching 7 bases. In germline, CDR1 is SGHTS, CDR2 YDEGEE. The CDR3 spans 14 residues. The trim removed 1 base at V and 9 bases at J, leaving 7 bases unmatched. Together with reference TRBV5-8 and TRBJ1-5, the CDR3 gives the full variable domain: EAGVTQSPTHLIKTRGQQATLRCSPISGHTSVYWYQQALGLGLQFLLWYDEGEERNRGNFPPRFSGRQFPNYSSELNVNALELEDSALYLCASSLTGAVLPQHFGDGTRLSIL.

CDR3 sequence (DNA): TGTGCCAGCAGCTTTCAGTCCCGGGACAGGGCCGGACTTTCCTACGAGCAGTACTTC. This encodes CASSFQSRDRAGLSYEQYF. The chain uses TRBV11-3 and TRBJ2-7, with 9 bases lining up with TRBD1. Per the germline V gene, CDR1 is SGHNT and CDR2 is YENEEA. The CDR3 length is 19 residues. V shed 3 bases and J 1 base; nucleotides not matched to a gene: 16.

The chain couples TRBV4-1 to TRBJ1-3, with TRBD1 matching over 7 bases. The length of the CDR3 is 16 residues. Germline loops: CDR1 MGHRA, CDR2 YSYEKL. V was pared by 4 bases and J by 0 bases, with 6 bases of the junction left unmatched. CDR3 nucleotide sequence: TGCGCCAGCAGCCTCTCAGGGGGAAGCTCTGGAAACACCATATATTTT. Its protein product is CASSLSGGSSGNTIYF.

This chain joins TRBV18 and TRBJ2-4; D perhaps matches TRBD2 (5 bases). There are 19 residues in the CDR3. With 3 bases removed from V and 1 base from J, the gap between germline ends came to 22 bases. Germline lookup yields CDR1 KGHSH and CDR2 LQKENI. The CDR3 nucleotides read TGTGCCAGCTCACCCCTCCCTGTGGGTACGGCGGGTGCCAAAAACATTCAGTACTTC. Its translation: CASSPLPVGTAGAKNIQYF.

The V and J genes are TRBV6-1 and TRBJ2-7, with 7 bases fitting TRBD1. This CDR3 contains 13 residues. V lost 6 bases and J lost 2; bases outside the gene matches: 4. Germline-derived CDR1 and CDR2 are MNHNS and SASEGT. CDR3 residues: CASRRQGAYEQYF. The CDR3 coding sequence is TGTGCCAGCAGGCGACAGGGCGCCTACGAGCAGTACTTC.

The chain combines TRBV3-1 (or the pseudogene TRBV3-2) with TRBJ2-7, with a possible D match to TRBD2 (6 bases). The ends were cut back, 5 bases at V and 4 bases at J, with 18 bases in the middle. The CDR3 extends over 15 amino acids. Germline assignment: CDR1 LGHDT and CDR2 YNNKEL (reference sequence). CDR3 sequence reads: CASSYSEGSFYEQYF. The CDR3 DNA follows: TGTGCCAGCAGCTATTCGGAGGGTTCTTTTTACGAGCAGTACTTC.

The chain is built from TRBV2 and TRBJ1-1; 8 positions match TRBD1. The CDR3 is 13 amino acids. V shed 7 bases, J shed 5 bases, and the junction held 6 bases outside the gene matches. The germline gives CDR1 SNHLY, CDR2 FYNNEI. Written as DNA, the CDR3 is TGTGCCAGCATTGAGGACAGGGCGACTGAAGCTTTCTTT. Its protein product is CASIEDRATEAFF.

The CDR3 nucleotides are TGTGCCAGCAGCGTGATACAGGGGGCTGGTGGCTACACCTTC. Translating gives CASSVIQGAGGYTF. The chain joins TRBV9 to TRBJ1-2; 9 bases are a match to TRBD1. Germline V gives CDR1 SGDLS, CDR2 YYNGEE. The trim removed 2 bases at V and 7 bases at J, leaving 6 bases unmatched. The CDR3 is made up of 14 amino acids.

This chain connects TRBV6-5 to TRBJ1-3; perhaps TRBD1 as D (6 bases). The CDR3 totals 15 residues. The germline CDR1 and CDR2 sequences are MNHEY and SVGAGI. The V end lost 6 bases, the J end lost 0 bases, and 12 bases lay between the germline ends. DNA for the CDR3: TGTGCCAGCAGAAGGACAGAATACTCTGGAAACACCATATATTTT. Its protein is CASRRTEYSGNTIYF.

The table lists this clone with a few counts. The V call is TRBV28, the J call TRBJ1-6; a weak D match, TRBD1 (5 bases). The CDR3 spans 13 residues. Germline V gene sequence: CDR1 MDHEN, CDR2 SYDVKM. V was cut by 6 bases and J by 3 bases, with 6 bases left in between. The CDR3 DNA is TGTGCCAGCAGAGGGGACTATAATTCACCCCTCCACTTT. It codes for CASRGDYNSPLHF.

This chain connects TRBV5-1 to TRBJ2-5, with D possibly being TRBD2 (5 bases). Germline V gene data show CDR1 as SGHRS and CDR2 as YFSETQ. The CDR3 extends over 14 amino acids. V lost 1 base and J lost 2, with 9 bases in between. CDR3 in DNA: TGCGCCAGCAGCTTGAGCGGCGGGCAAGAGACCCAGTACTTC. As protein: CASSLSGGQETQYF.

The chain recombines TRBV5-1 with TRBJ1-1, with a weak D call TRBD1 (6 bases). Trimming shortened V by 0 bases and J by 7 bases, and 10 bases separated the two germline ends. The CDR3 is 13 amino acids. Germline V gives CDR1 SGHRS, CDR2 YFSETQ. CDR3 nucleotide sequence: TGCGCCAGCAGCTTGGTAGCAGGGGATGAAGCTTTCTTT. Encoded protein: CASSLVAGDEAFF.

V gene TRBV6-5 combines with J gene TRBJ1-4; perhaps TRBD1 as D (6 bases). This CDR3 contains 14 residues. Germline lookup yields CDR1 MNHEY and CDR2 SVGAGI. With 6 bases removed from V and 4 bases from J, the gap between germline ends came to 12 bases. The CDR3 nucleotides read TGTGCCAGCAGAAAGACAGGCCTTAATGAAAAACTGTTTTTT. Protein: CASRKTGLNEKLFF.